This TCR beta chain was recorded in a study of OX40 agonist ivuxolimab in advanced cancers. Study in general: Patients' therapy was ivuxolimab, an antibody that acts as an agonist of OX40 (CD134). Under the entry rules, prior anti-PD-1, anti-PD-L1 or anti-CTLA-4 therapy was allowed, and roughly 43% had some.

Baseline was the first blood sampling point, followed by cycle 4 day 1 and cycle 7 day 1. V shed 11 bases and J shed 0 bases, with 18 bases lying between them. This CDR3 comprises 15 residues. The germline V gene encodes CDR1 SGHNT and CDR2 YENEEA. Libraries were prepared by immunoSEQ multiplex PCR; TCRdb keeps only in-frame clonotypes and omits some of them. The sample has around 30,000 clones; approximately 89% are singletons. The sequence was collected from an adult with an advanced solid tumor such as melanoma, head and neck, liver or kidney cancer. The sequencing here drew on CD4+ or CD8+ T cells sorted from blood, taken in a trial of the OX40 agonist ivuxolimab. The gene calls are TRBV11-3 and TRBJ2-3, with D possibly being TRBD1 or TRBD2 (6 bases each). CDR3 sequence (DNA): TGTGCCCCCGGGGGCGGCAACCTGAGCACAGATACGCAGTATTTT. Translated, it gives CAPGGGNLSTDTQYF. Supplemented by reference TRBV11-3 and TRBJ2-3, the full variable domain reads EAGVVQSPRYKIIEKKQPVAFWCNPISGHNTLYWYLQNLGQGPELLIRYENEEAVDDSQLPKDRFSAERLKGVDSTLKIQPAELGDSAVYLCAPGGGNLSTDTQYFGPGTRLTVL.